This T cell receptor beta chain originates from a study of T cells in Graves' hyperthyroidism and ophthalmopathy. Regarding the study as a whole: Ophthalmopathy was distinguished from stable hyperthyroidism by 13 V-J signatures.

RNA transcripts were the template for amplifying TCR beta CDR3 regions. A set of HTBI primers served as the primers for a first-round RT-PCR of the TCR CDR3. TCRdb redid the calling of the multiplex PCR reads with MiXCR, one entry per CDR3 protein. The sample lists 550,000 to 600,000 distinct CDR3 sequences; over 15% were seen once. Lactation, pregnancy, other autoimmune disease or uncontrolled infection excluded patients. The CDR3 runs to 12 residues. Trimming took off 2 bases at V and 1 base at J, with 6 bases between the two ends. CDR1 and CDR2 from the germline V gene are GTSNPN and SVGIG (reference sequence). This clonotype was seen repeatedly, ten times or more. What it binds is unknown.

The chain carries TRBV30 and TRBJ2-7; D is undetermined. The clonotype originates from a woman under 30 with Graves' hyperthyroidism. Source material: blood. The CDR3 here is CAWSRASYEQYF. In nucleotides, the CDR3 is TGTGCCTGGAGTAGAGCGTCCTACGAGCAGTACTTC.